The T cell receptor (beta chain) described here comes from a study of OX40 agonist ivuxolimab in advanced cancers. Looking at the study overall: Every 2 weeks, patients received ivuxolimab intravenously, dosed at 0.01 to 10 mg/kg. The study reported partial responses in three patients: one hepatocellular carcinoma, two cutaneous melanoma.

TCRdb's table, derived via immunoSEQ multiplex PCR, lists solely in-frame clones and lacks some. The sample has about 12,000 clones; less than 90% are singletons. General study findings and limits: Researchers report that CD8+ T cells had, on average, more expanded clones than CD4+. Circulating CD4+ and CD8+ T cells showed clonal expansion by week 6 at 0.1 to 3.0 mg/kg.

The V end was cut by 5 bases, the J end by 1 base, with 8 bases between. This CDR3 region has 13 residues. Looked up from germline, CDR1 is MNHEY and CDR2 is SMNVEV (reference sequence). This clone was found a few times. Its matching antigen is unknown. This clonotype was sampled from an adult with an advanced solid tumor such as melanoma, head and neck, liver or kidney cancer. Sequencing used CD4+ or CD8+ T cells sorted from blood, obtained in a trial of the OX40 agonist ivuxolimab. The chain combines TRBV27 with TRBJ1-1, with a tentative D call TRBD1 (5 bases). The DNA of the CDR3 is TGTGCCAGCAGTAACACAGGGAACACTGAAGCTTTCTTT. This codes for CASSNTGNTEAFF.